This T cell receptor beta chain stems from a study of cytomegalovirus exposure and HLA in healthy donors (dated by TCRdb to about 2017). A note on the overall study: In an earlier analysis of 587 of the donors, 250 to 350 Gb of sequence data and some 100 million unique TCR beta sequences from roughly 200 million T cells were reported. The genetic ancestry cluster associated with self-reported Caucasian donors included roughly four fifths of the roughly 400 genotyped donors. Among roughly 400 genotyped donors of the cohort, an average of roughly 230,000 unique TCR beta nucleotide sequences was sequenced per donor, of which about 18% were non-productive. The later analysis used no new phenotypic data to find candidate immune exposures, relying instead on TCR beta sequences and their occurrence across donors. An earlier analysis of approximately 500 of the donors applied high-throughput TCR beta sequencing to assess whether each TCR beta V gene segment acted as functional or pseudogenic. The number of donors typed differed by locus, with about 629-630 for A, B, C, DRB1 and DQB1, roughly 550 for DQA1, 600 to 610 for DPA1, and over 400 for DPB1. Donor age, sex, ethnicity and CMV serostatus were compiled together with the repertoire data. HLA typing included class I and class II loci at four-digit resolution. The study aimed to test whether cataloging public T cell receptors could reveal signatures of past pathogen exposure. All discovery cohort repertoires had been generated using a single sequencing platform. Because of strong linkage in the cohort, five DR-DQ haplotypes were treated as single units for association and clustering. A later analysis re-examined previously published TCR beta repertoires from about 700 donors and added high-resolution HLA genotyping to investigate patterns of TCR occurrence. To predict cytomegalovirus infection status, the study brought together high-throughput TCR immunosequencing, statistical association of individual TCRs with disease status, and machine learning. A later genetic analysis used genome-wide SNP genotypes for about three fifths of the roughly 700 donors, treating that subset as a discovery cohort. A separate validation cohort of 100 to 150 different subjects was used in addition to the roughly 670-subject first cohort. An early release covering 550 to 650 HLA-typed donors comprised 250 to 350 gigabases of sequencing data and tens of millions of unique TCR sequences. The study profiled the T cell repertoires of hundreds of subjects by immunosequencing and related them to cytomegalovirus serostatus.

The cohort comprised 670 or so healthy bone marrow donors. At the time of sampling, every cohort member was nominally healthy, though immune exposures that went unrecorded were likely present. The donor was CMV seronegative and belonged to the group of 352 seronegative cohort members. A peripheral blood sample was provided by each donor, and peripheral blood mononuclear cells were used for TCR beta sequencing. The Qiagen DNeasy Blood Extraction Kit was used to extract genomic DNA from the blood cell samples. Trimming removed 8 bases from V and 5 bases from J; the gene matches leave 6 bases unexplained. The germline V gene encodes CDR1 SGHDN and CDR2 FVKESK. Including the terminal cysteine and phenylalanine, the CDR3 comprises 14 residues. This entry keeps only the CDR3 DNA: 42 bases, framed from base 1. Comments on this clone: Its antigen has not been determined. Per-base quality was not reported, and no clone a single base away is much larger than it.

Broader findings and caveats from the paper: Some IMGT-functional V segments, including TRBV6-2 and TRBV6-3, could not be told apart with the 87-base-pair reads, so those segments were excluded. A few of the identified cytomegalovirus-associated TCR beta chains were confirmed in vitro to be specific for cytomegalovirus antigens. The study gave a list of over 150 TCR beta chains associated with cytomegalovirus. The classifier was reported to diagnose cytomegalovirus status with high specificity and sensitivity in both the original cohort and the validation cohort. The cohort was sequenced for TCR beta chains only, and without alpha or paired-chain data the features that could be detected were limited. A group of highly shared sequence variants was considered likely to be a technical artifact of the sequencing pipeline. In a later analysis, the rate of TCR association differed among HLA loci, with DRB1 alleles having the most associated TCRs and HLA-C alleles having the fewest. In an earlier analysis of under 600 of the donors, most TCR beta V segments were observed in productive rearrangements about 87% or about 30% of the time, broadly matching IMGT annotations. V-gene and J-gene trimming of TCR beta chains was associated with a missense DCLRE1C variant in a later genetic analysis, and the association was replicated in an independent cohort. The presence/absence analyses assumed that sequencing depth was roughly uniform across donors, and that assumption may not be true. Because counts were too low, some 17 rarely observed V segments, including chromosome 9 orphons, were left out of the earlier analysis of about 500 of the donors. A further reported finding was that TCR beta sequences accurately predicted the HLA-A and HLA-B alleles for most subjects in the first cohort. In a later genetic analysis, fewer N-insertions in productive TCRs were reported among donors in an Asian-associated ancestry cluster than the roughly 670-donor mean. Across donors, most TCR sequences were observed very rarely, whereas some public TCRs were present in many individuals. According to the authors, the approach could potentially be generalized to other disease states and immunological phenotypes. Correlated functional status among segregating V segments might be attributable to linkage disequilibrium, but an unknown experimental factor could not be ruled out. Specific HLA alleles were associated with some 15,000 TCR beta sequences at a false discovery rate of 0.05 in a later analysis. Because HLA typing was missing for some donors at each locus, association tests included only the typed subset. The only immune exposure information available for the cohort was CMV serostatus. In a later analysis, HLA-associated TCR beta chains were found to be more clonally expanded and to have lower generation probabilities than equally common non-associated chains. A later analysis found that most CMV-associated TCR beta chains appeared HLA-restricted, with HLA associations seemingly driven largely by CMV exposure. Several of the top co-occurrence clusters appeared to be linked to parvovirus B19, influenza, CMV and Epstein-Barr virus, according to a later analysis. When HLA alleles, especially DR and DQ, strongly co-occurred, attributing TCR associations to individual alleles was difficult.

The method behind the library was the immunoSEQ multiplex PCR assay. For the multiplex PCR, a mixture combining 60 forward primers for TCR Vbeta segments and 13 reverse primers for TCR Jbeta segments was used. A multiplex PCR assay on genomic DNA amplified the CDR3 region of rearranged TCR beta genes. The amplified TCR beta libraries were sequenced on the Illumina HiSeq System as 87-base-pair reads. On the study's bioinformatics: In a later analysis, around 80 million unique TCR beta chains were counted across the 500 to 850 repertoires, and approximately 11 million of these chains were shared by at least two donors. Raw reads were error-corrected and collapsed into unique sequences by a nearest-neighbor algorithm in which closely related sequences were merged to remove PCR and sequencing errors. V, D and J gene segments were assigned by aligning CDR3 sequences to IMGT reference sequences. For a sequence to be retained, a match of at least six nucleotides to both a V gene segment and a J gene segment was required. A rearrangement was called productive if the CDR3 had no stop codons and remained in frame with V and J, and every other rearrangement was called non-productive. Following IMGT convention, CDR3 was defined as the stretch from the second conserved V-encoded cysteine up to the conserved J-encoded phenylalanine. The earlier analysis of about 610 of the donors excluded sequences that lacked an unambiguous match to a single V gene segment. An earlier analysis of some 610 of the donors called V segments functional above 56.7% productive rearrangements and segregating when the between-donor standard deviation exceeded 5%. A statistical classification framework was built for diagnosing cytomegalovirus status from the catalog of TCR beta chain sequences. In a later analysis, TCR nucleotide sequences were compared against IMGT/GENE-DB human TR gene sequences so that V and J genes could be assigned. A later analysis assigned CDR3 sequences and most-parsimonious VDJ recombination scenarios with the TCRdist pipeline. A later analysis defined each TCR beta chain by its CDR3 amino acid sequence plus V-gene family, and excluded reads lacking a unique V-gene family. In a later analysis, 550 to 650 highly shared, low-generation-probability nucleotide sequences were removed to address suspected cross-contamination and a sequencing artifact. A later analysis calculated a clonal expansion index for each public chain from normalized within-repertoire ranks of inferred template counts. In a later analysis, generation probabilities were computed using a VDJ recombination model fitted to out-of-frame rearrangements, and the results were checked against IGoR. Hypergeometric tests were used in a later analysis to score TCR-TCR, TCR-HLA and TCR-CMV co-occurrence, with a repertoire-size bias correction applied to the TCR pairs. To estimate false discovery rates, a later analysis permuted the HLA or CMV assignments 20 times. A later analysis grouped co-occurring TCRs with DBSCAN, adding TCRdist sequence similarity when clustering within HLA-allele-positive subsets. Repertoires with fewer than 30,000 or more than 120,000 public chains were left out of co-occurrence clustering, as were about 5 repertoires with anomalous nucleotide sharing. Not all clones reach the TCRdb copy of this immuneACCESS table, which keeps in-frame sequences only. Checked studies attribute under half of the gap to unresolved V genes and leave the rest unexplained. That table gives V, J and clone size, and the DNA gave D and trimming. The sample yields some 140,000 clones; approximately 74% were counted once. The top ten clonotypes cover 2.1% of the sample.

Here the chain combines TRBV14 and TRBJ2-2; a stretch of 9 junction bases matches TRBD1. This TCR came from a man between 25 and 39 years old in good health and CMV-seronegative. Sequencing input: PBMCs. Here is the DNA: TGTGCCAGCTCCGAACAGGGGGCAACCGGGGAGCTGTTTTTT. The translation is CASSEQGATGELFF.